This T cell receptor (beta chain) comes out of a study of PD-1 blockade in classical Hodgkin lymphoma. Study conclusions and caveats: CD4+ TCR diversity rose significantly by C4D1, and CD8+ TCR diversity did not. Baseline TCR diversity was reportedly lower in newly diagnosed patients than in healthy donors. It was reported as lower still in relapsed/refractory patients.

Relapses following autologous stem cell transplantation were seen in all patients, with brentuximab vedotin exposure varying. The CDR3 consists of 15 residues. The junction had 9 bases not matched to a gene; V was cut back by 4 bases and J by 13 bases. Germline V gene sequence: CDR1 SEHNR, CDR2 FQNEAQ (reference sequence). TCRdb keeps only in-frame clones here, not all; method: immunoSEQ multiplex PCR. The sample comprises 13,000 to 15,000 clones, roughly 82% of which are singletons, and around 4% rests with the top ten. This clone has just one count. The antigen is unknown. The input for sequencing was peripheral blood mononuclear cells (PBMCs), taken at baseline. The TCR comes from a human donor with classical Hodgkin lymphoma. V gene TRBV7-9 combines with J gene TRBJ2-1, with 14 positions matching TRBD2. CDR3 sequence (DNA): TGTGCCAGCAGCTCGACTGGACTAGCGGGAGGCCCTCAGTTCTTC. This codes for CASSSTGLAGGPQFF.